A selection of T cell receptor beta chains follows, all from one sample in a study of T cells expressing NK-cell markers. TCRdb reprocessed the 5' RACE reads and reports one entry per CDR3 protein, with no DNA. This table holds a few hundred thousand distinct CDR3 sequences. Specimen: blood T cells: a sorted CD56 or NKG2C T cell subset, CD4+ or CD8+ T cells, or bulk PBMC T cells (not recorded which). These receptors originate from a man between 18 and 69 years old in good health. The CDR3 runs from the conserved cysteine through the conserved F or W.

>TRBJ2-1|TRBV4-2
CASSQASGGGSEQFF
>TRBJ2-5|TRBV19
CASRGLAVGETQYF
>TRBJ1-2|TRBV4-2
CASSQPSAVLNYGYTF
>TRBJ2-3|TRBV24-1
CATSDPARRGSGESTDTQYF
>TRBJ2-3|TRBV9
CASSPRRQQLYDTQYF
>TRBJ2-7|TRBV3-1
CASSRNSGPLSYEQYF
>TRBJ2-3|TRBV23-1
CASSFAPDTQYF
>TRBJ1-5|TRBV29-1
CSVLTGSGNQPQHF
>TRBJ2-7|TRBV12-3/TRBV12-4
CASSLGGGVNSYEQYF
>TRBJ1-4|TRBV5-5
CASSSNGAATNEKLFF
>TRBJ2-1|TRBV6-4
CAITGLSYNEQFF
>TRBJ1-2|TRBV20-1
CSAREQGKANYGYTF
>TRBJ2-1|TRBV28
CASSRGVPYNEQFF
>TRBJ2-7|TRBV3-1
CASTASRGGTYEQYF
>TRBJ2-5|TRBV3-1
CASSSYRGSVRVETQYF
>TRBJ2-2|TRBV11-2
CASSRGQAIRRNTGELFF
>TRBJ1-2|TRBV10-3
CAIRGQYGYTF
>TRBJ2-1|TRBV5-1
CASSTGTSVKFHNEQFF
>TRBJ2-7|TRBV4-1
CASSHPDRGDEQYF
>TRBJ1-2|TRBV7-3
CASSLTDGGGYTF
>TRBJ2-1|TRBV7-9
CASSLGSGRDEQFF
>TRBJ2-2|TRBV7-2
CASSRVGGQINTGELFF
>TRBJ2-4|TRBV5-6
CASSLIPGRVAKNIQYF
>TRBJ2-2|TRBV12-3/TRBV12-4
CASSSGRSYTGELFF
>TRBJ2-5|TRBV12-3/TRBV12-4
CASSGPGETQYF
>TRBJ1-2|TRBV9
CASSVATGVGYTF
>TRBJ1-5|TRBV24-1
CATSDRDSDSNQPQHF
>TRBJ1-4|TRBV7-9
CASSTAGATNEKLFF
>TRBJ2-1|TRBV5-5
CASSPRVAGGPGEQFF